This TCR beta chain was identified during a study of ipilimumab plus nivolumab after autologous stem cell transplantation. For the study at large: The DLBCL cohort had primary refractory and relapsed disease, with 18-month progression-free survival of roughly 85% and 28%.

The table came from immunoSEQ multiplex PCR; TCRdb's copy has only in-frame clones and leaves some out. This repertoire shows about 19,000 clones, 65% to 85% found once; its top ten account for more than 6.5%. Germline loops: CDR1 LGHNA, CDR2 YNFKEQ. The CDR3 loop spans 17 amino acids. Germline trimming cut 0 bases from V and 0 bases from J; bases unmatched to any gene: 7. The TCR was taken from a male donor with diffuse large B-cell lymphoma. This sample comprised PBMCs, obtained in a trial of ipilimumab plus nivolumab as post-transplant consolidation. This chain connects TRBV4-2 to TRBJ2-7, with 8 nucleotides matching TRBD2. The CDR3 bases are TGTGCCAGCAGCCAAGATATGGGCAGCGGGGGCTCCTACGAGCAGTACTTC. Its translation: CASSQDMGSGGSYEQYF.